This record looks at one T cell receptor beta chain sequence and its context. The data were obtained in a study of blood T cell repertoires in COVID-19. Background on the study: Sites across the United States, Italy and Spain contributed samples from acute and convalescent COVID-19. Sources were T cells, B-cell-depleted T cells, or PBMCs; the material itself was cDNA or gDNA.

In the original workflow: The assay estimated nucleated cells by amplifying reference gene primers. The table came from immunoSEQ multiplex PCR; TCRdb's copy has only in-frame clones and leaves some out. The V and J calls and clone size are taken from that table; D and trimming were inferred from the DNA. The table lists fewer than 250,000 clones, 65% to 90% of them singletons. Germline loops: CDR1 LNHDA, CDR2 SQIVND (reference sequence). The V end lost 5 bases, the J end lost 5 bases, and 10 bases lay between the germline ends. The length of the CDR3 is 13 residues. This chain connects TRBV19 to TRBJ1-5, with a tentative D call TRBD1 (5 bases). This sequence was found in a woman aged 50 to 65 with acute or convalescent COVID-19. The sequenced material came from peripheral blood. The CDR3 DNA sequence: TGTGCCAGTAGTTCCAGGGTTGATCAGCCCCAGCATTTT. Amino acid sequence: CASSSRVDQPQHF.